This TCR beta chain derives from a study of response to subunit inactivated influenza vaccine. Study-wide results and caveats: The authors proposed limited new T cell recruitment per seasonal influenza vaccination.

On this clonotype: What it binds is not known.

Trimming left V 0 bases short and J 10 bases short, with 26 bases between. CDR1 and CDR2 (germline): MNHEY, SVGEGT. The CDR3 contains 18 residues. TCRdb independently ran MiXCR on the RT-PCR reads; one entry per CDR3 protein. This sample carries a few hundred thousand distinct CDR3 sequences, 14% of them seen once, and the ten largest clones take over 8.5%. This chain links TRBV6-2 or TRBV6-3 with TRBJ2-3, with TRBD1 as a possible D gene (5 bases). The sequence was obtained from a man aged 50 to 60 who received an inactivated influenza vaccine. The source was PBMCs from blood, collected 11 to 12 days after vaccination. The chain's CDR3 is CASSYSQTAFGSLYAQYF. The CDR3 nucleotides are TGTGCCAGCAGTTACTCCCAGACAGCATTTGGTTCCCTTTATGCGCAGTATTTT.